A single sample is the source of the 21 T cell receptor beta chains below, sequenced in a study of response to subunit inactivated influenza vaccine. One entry per CDR3 protein, called by TCRdb with MiXCR from the RT-PCR reads. This table has 650,000 to 850,000 distinct CDR3 sequences, more than 11% appearing once. The sequenced sample was PBMCs from blood, obtained about 14 days before vaccination. Source of these receptors: a man aged 45 to 65 who received an inactivated influenza vaccine.

Ten or more counts support this clonotype. The CDR3 DNA follows: TGTGCCAGCAGCCCCCATGGGGGGCTGAACTATGGCTACACCTTC. As protein: CASSPHGGLNYGYTF. The rearrangement uses TRBV9 and TRBJ1-2; D may be TRBD1 (6 bases). V gave up 4 bases and J gave up 2 bases, with 15 bases separating them. The germline V gene encodes CDR1 SGDLS and CDR2 YYNGEE. This CDR3 has 15 amino acids.

This clonotype was detected only a few times. The V gene is TRBV20-1, the J gene TRBJ2-1, with D possibly being TRBD1 (5 bases). Trimming left V 2 bases short and J 9 bases short, with 11 bases between. The CDR3 contains 12 residues. Germline CDR1 DFQATT, CDR2 SNEGSKA (reference sequence). The CDR3 loop reads CSARKGAGEQFF. DNA for the CDR3: TGCAGTGCTAGAAAAGGGGCTGGTGAGCAGTTCTTC.

The table lists this clonotype with a few counts. The chain is built from TRBV5-1 and TRBJ2-2; tentative D call: TRBD2 (6 bases). The CDR3 totals 14 residues. Germline V gives CDR1 SGHRS, CDR2 YFSETQ. Trimming took 10 bases from V and 6 from J, leaving 19 bases between them. CDR3 nucleotide sequence: TGCGCCGTCAGCTTGGAGGGGCGGGCCGGGGAGCTGTTTTTT. Protein: CAVSLEGRAGELFF.

The genes are TRBV6-1 and TRBJ2-1; 11 nucleotides agree with TRBD1. The CDR3 is 15 residues long. The germline gives CDR1 MNHNS, CDR2 SASEGT. Trimming cost V 4 bases and J 5 bases; bases outside gene matches: 4. The CDR3 DNA sequence: TGTGCCAGCAGTGCCGGGACAGGGGGGGACAATGAGCAGTTCTTC. This translates into CASSAGTGGDNEQFF.

This clonotype showed up just a few times. J is TRBJ2-5 and V is TRBV12-3 or TRBV12-4; the match to TRBD2 covers 8 bases. The CDR3 has 19 amino acids. V shed 1 base, J shed 0 bases, and the junction held 13 bases outside the gene matches. The CDR3: CASSLEVTAGAVYQETQYF. The CDR3 region has the DNA TGTGCCAGCAGTTTAGAGGTGACAGCGGGAGCAGTGTACCAAGAGACCCAGTACTTC.

This clonotype appeared a few times. DNA of the CDR3: TGCAGTGCAGGGCGGCAGGGGGAAAAACTGTTTTTT. Its translation: CSAGRQGEKLFF. The V call is TRBV20-1, the J call TRBJ1-4; D is possibly TRBD1 (6 bases). V was shortened by 6 bases and J by 8 bases, with 13 bases between the two germline ends. From germline, CDR1 is DFQATT and CDR2 SNEGSKA (reference sequence). This CDR3 contains 12 residues.

The gene calls are TRBV6-5 and TRBJ1-2; 8 nucleotides match TRBD1. Germline CDR1 MNHEY, CDR2 SVGAGI. The J segment lost 2 bases and the V segment lost 2 bases, leaving 1 base of the junction unmatched. CDR3 length: 14 amino acids. In DNA, the CDR3 is TGTGCCAGCAGTTACGCAGGGGGCAACTATGGCTACACCTTC. This gives the protein CASSYAGGNYGYTF.

This chain joins TRBV20-1 and TRBJ2-3; D may correspond to TRBD1 or TRBD2 (6 bases each). Germline loops: CDR1 DFQATT, CDR2 SNEGSKA (reference sequence). Deletions cut 3 bases from V and 1 base from J, with 11 bases between. The CDR3 runs 14 residues. This CDR3 is CSAREGVGTDTQYF. The DNA of the CDR3 is TGCAGTGCTAGGGAGGGGGTGGGCACAGATACGCAGTATTTT.

The V gene is TRBV4-1, the J gene TRBJ2-7; 9 bases agree with TRBD1. CDR3 length equals 15 residues. V was clipped by 3 bases and J by 5 bases; unmatched bases: 8. The germline V gene encodes CDR1 MGHRA and CDR2 YSYEKL. CDR3 region: CASSQPTGGKNEQYF. Written as DNA, the CDR3 is TGCGCCAGCAGCCAGCCGACAGGGGGAAAGAACGAGCAGTACTTC.

V usage is TRBV12-1 and J usage is TRBJ2-4; the D call TRBD1 from the table was never checked on the DNA. TRBV12-1 is listed as a pseudogene. CDR3 size: 16 residues. In DNA, the CDR3 is TGTGCCAGCAGCTACAGGACAGGGGTAGCCAAAAACATTCAGTACTTC. Its protein product is CASSYRTGVAKNIQYF.

Ten or more counts support this clonotype. The J gene is TRBJ2-3, the V gene TRBV11-1; a possible D gene is TRBD2 (6 bases). Per germline, CDR1 SGHAT and CDR2 FQDESV (reference sequence). CDR3 size: 18 residues. Trimming stripped 3 bases from V and 1 base from J, with 20 bases between. The CDR3: CASSFPWGLGGGTDTQYF. CDR3 sequence (DNA): TGTGCCAGCAGCTTTCCCTGGGGACTGGGCGGGGGCACAGATACGCAGTATTTT.

The chain links TRBV5-1 to TRBJ2-6; 10 nucleotides match TRBD1. After removal of 4 bases from V and 1 base from J, the junction contained 5 bases not matched to a gene. Per germline, CDR1 SGHRS and CDR2 YFSETQ. CDR3 length: 17 amino acids. Written as DNA, the CDR3 is TGCGCCAGCAGCACCGGGACAGGGGCGTCTGGGGCCAACGTCCTGACTTTC. It translates to CASSTGTGASGANVLTF.

V gene TRBV20-1 combines with J gene TRBJ2-1; 10 bases are a match to TRBD2. The CDR3 is made up of 14 amino acids. The germline CDR1 and CDR2 sequences are DFQATT and SNEGSKA (reference sequence). V lost 8 bases, J lost 2 bases, and 6 bases stayed unmatched. The CDR3: CSLAGANPYNEQFF. As DNA, the CDR3 is TGCAGTCTAGCGGGAGCGAACCCCTACAATGAGCAGTTCTTC.

CDR3 DNA sequence: TGTGCCAGCAGCTTACAGGGGAACCCTAATCAGCCCCAGCATTTT. It codes for CASSLQGNPNQPQHF. The rearrangement joins TRBV7-2 to TRBJ1-5, with D perhaps matching TRBD1 (6 bases). The CDR3 loop spans 15 amino acids. Trimming shortened V by 2 bases and J by 4 bases, and 12 bases separated the two germline ends. Germline-derived CDR1 and CDR2 are SGHTA and FQGNSA.

This chain links TRBV12-3 or TRBV12-4 with TRBJ1-5, with 7 bases fitting TRBD1. The CDR3 is made up of 15 amino acids. After removal of 3 bases from V and 3 bases from J, the junction contained 5 bases not matched to a gene. The chain's CDR3 is CASSLRGQDNQPQHF. The DNA of the CDR3 is TGTGCCAGCAGTTTGAGGGGGCAAGACAATCAGCCCCAGCATTTT.

The chain couples TRBV3-1 to TRBJ2-7, with D possibly matching TRBD2 (5 bases). Germline CDR1 LGHDT, CDR2 YNNKEL (reference sequence). The germline V and J ends were trimmed by 2 bases and 2 bases, with 19 bases remaining between them. This CDR3 has 17 residues. CDR3 residues: CASSQSFGDTFPYEQYF. In DNA, the CDR3 is TGTGCCAGCAGCCAATCCTTCGGGGATACCTTCCCCTACGAGCAGTACTTC.

The chain is built from TRBV28 and TRBJ2-7; D gene ambiguous. Trimming removed 6 bases from V and 6 bases from J, with 21 bases in between. Germline CDR1 and CDR2: MDHEN and SYDVKM. CDR3 length: 15 residues. CDR3 nucleotides: TGTGCCAGCAGCCCCGCCGCACGGCGGAATGCCGAGCAGTACTTC. This translates into CASSPAARRNAEQYF.

V usage is TRBV5-1 and J usage is TRBJ2-3, with 13 bases identical to TRBD2. V dropped 4 bases and J dropped 1; count of bases not matched to a gene: 6. CDR1 and CDR2 (germline): SGHRS, YFSETQ. The CDR3 contains 17 residues. CDR3 sequence (DNA): TGCGCCAGCAGCCCGGGACTAGCGGGGCCTCGCACAGATACGCAGTATTTT. This sequence encodes CASSPGLAGPRTDTQYF.

A few counts support this clonotype. The chain has TRBV9 and TRBJ1-3, with 9 bases identical to TRBD1. The ends lost 4 bases at V and 3 bases at J; junction bases unmatched: 5. In germline, CDR1 is SGDLS, CDR2 YYNGEE. The length of the CDR3 is 15 residues. Here the CDR3 DNA reads TGTGCCAGCAGCTTGGGACAGGGCGGTGGAAACACCATATATTTT. Protein sequence: CASSLGQGGGNTIYF. Filled out from reference TRBV9 and TRBJ1-3, the complete variable domain reads DSGVTQTPKHLITATGQRVTLRCSPRSGDLSVYWYQQSLDQGLQFLIQYYNGEERAKGNILERFSAQQFPDLHSELNLSSLELGDSALYFCASSLGQGGGNTIYFGEGSWLTVV.

This clonotype was counted only a few times. The chain carries TRBV4-1 and TRBJ1-1; 7 positions match TRBD1. Losses at the gene ends were 0 bases for V and 11 bases for J; bases not matched to a gene: 9. This CDR3 spans 14 amino acids. The germline V gene encodes CDR1 MGHRA and CDR2 YSYEKL. The CDR3 DNA sequence: TGCGCCAGCAGCCAAGATCGAGGGGGCGCGGAGGCTTTCTTT. This codes for CASSQDRGGAEAFF.

This clonotype was counted a few times. The V gene is TRBV3-1, the J gene TRBJ2-1; 11 nucleotides line up with TRBD2. Germline assignment: CDR1 LGHDT and CDR2 YNNKEL (reference sequence). This CDR3 contains 16 residues. V was clipped by 4 bases and J by 5 bases; unmatched bases: 7. The CDR3 is CASSRLAGFTNNEQFF. CDR3 nucleotides: TGTGCCAGCAGCCGACTAGCGGGATTTACGAACAATGAGCAGTTCTTC.